These 31 T cell receptor beta chains were sequenced from one sample in a study of blood T cell repertoires in COVID-19. Produced via immunoSEQ multiplex PCR; TCRdb's table is partial and in-frame only. The sample contains 250,000 or so clones, 70% to 90% of which appear only once. Sequencing input: PBMCs or T cells enriched from blood (not recorded which). The source is a woman aged 50 to 65 who had recovered from COVID-19.

This chain joins TRBV19 and TRBJ2-3; perhaps TRBD2 as D (6 bases). Germline CDR1 is LNHDA and CDR2 is SQIVND (reference sequence). V gave up 4 bases and J gave up 6 bases, with 14 bases separating them. This CDR3 spans 14 amino acids. The DNA for the CDR3 is TGTGCCAGTAGTACCTTGGACTATTTGGATACGCAGTATTTT. It translates to CASSTLDYLDTQYF.

The chain has TRBV5-1 and TRBJ1-3; 7 nucleotides match TRBD1. The CDR3 has 14 amino acids. V lost 2 bases, J lost 7 bases, and 6 bases stayed unmatched. CDR1 is SGHRS, CDR2 YFSETQ, per germline. The CDR3 DNA follows: TGCGCCAGCAGCTTAGGTCAGGGGGTCAACACCATATATTTT. Residues: CASSLGQGVNTIYF.

The CDR3 is CASSQPGRGSYTF. The CDR3 coding sequence is TGTGCCAGCAGTCAACCGGGACGGGGGAGCTACACCTTC. The chain links TRBV6-2 or TRBV6-3 to TRBJ1-2; D may be TRBD1 (5 bases). This CDR3 is 13 amino acids long. V lost 5 bases and J 9 bases, leaving 16 bases between the germline ends. The germline V gene encodes CDR1 MNHEY and CDR2 SVGEGT.

The chain joins TRBV5-1 to TRBJ2-2; tentative D call: TRBD2 (6 bases). The germline V gene encodes CDR1 SGHRS and CDR2 YFSETQ. V lost 0 bases and J lost 6, with 12 bases in between. The CDR3 extends over 15 amino acids. Here the CDR3 DNA reads TGCGCCAGCAGCTTGGATGGGCAGCGGGCCGGGGAGCTGTTTTTT. Its translation is CASSLDGQRAGELFF.

V gene TRBV28 combines with J gene TRBJ2-5, with 10 bases identical to TRBD1. The junction had 3 bases not matched to a gene; V was cut back by 6 bases and J by 2 bases. Germline CDR1 reads MDHEN; CDR2 reads SYDVKM. This CDR3 spans 14 amino acids. The CDR3 DNA reads as TGTGCCAGCAGCGAGGACAGGGGGCAAGAGACCCAGTACTTC. This codes for CASSEDRGQETQYF.

The chain joins TRBV7-8 to TRBJ1-2, with 9 bases lining up with TRBD1. CDR1 and CDR2 from the germline V gene are SGHVS and FQNEAQ. The CDR3 has 15 residues. V dropped 5 bases and J dropped 4; count of bases not matched to a gene: 8. CDR3 loop: CASSMNRDRAYGYTF. CDR3 nucleotide sequence: TGTGCCAGCAGCATGAACCGGGACAGGGCCTATGGCTACACCTTC.

The chain couples TRBV11-2 to TRBJ2-2, with TRBD1 matching 7 bases. This CDR3 contains 16 residues. Germline V gives CDR1 SGHAT, CDR2 FQNNGV. V was clipped by 5 bases and J by 1 base; unmatched bases: 7. In nucleotides, the CDR3 is TGTGCCAGCAGCCGTCAGACAGGGAGGAACACCGGGGAGCTGTTTTTT. It specifies CASSRQTGRNTGELFF.

This chain joins TRBV18 and TRBJ1-6; TRBD1 aligns across 7 bases. CDR1 and CDR2 from the germline V gene are KGHSH and LQKENI. J lost 12 bases, V lost 6 bases, and 8 bases had no gene match. The CDR3 has 13 amino acids. CDR3 bases: TGTGCCAGCTCGCAAGGGGGCCTTGGACCCCTCCACTTT. Protein sequence: CASSQGGLGPLHF.

The V call is TRBV29-1, the J call TRBJ1-1; 9 nucleotides match TRBD1. From germline, CDR1 is SQVTM and CDR2 ANQGSEA. V dropped 4 bases and J dropped 6; count of bases not matched to a gene: 6. CDR3 size: 13 residues. The CDR3: CSVVEGQGSEAFF. The CDR3 region has the DNA TGCAGCGTTGTCGAGGGACAGGGCTCTGAAGCTTTCTTT.

V and J are TRBV11-3 and TRBJ2-1; 9 nucleotides agree with TRBD2. The J segment lost 8 bases and the V segment lost 0 bases, leaving 20 bases of the junction unmatched. The CDR3 runs to 20 residues. Germline V gene sequence: CDR1 SGHNT, CDR2 YENEEA. CDR3 in DNA: TGTGCCAGCAGCTTAGATATCCCCATAATAGCGGGAGTATTTAACTATGAGCAGTTCTTC. This encodes CASSLDIPIIAGVFNYEQFF.

The chain carries TRBV11-2 and TRBJ1-2; 7 bases fit TRBD1. The CDR3 has 14 residues. Losses at the gene ends were 1 base for V and 1 base for J; bases not matched to a gene: 0. Germline lookup yields CDR1 SGHAT and CDR2 FQNNGV. The CDR3 loop is CASSLGQGNYGYTF. Written as DNA, the CDR3 is TGTGCCAGCAGCTTAGGACAGGGTAACTATGGCTACACCTTC.

The rearrangement uses TRBV27 and TRBJ1-1; D uncertain. The CDR3 length is 14 residues. Trimming pared 10 bases from V and 3 bases from J, leaving 18 bases between. Per the germline V gene, CDR1 is MNHEY and CDR2 is SMNVEV (reference sequence). The CDR3 sequence: CATLKRLSDTEAFF. The CDR3 nucleotides read TGTGCCACTCTAAAGCGGTTGTCGGACACTGAAGCTTTCTTT.

This chain connects TRBV7-2 to TRBJ1-2, with 7 bases that match TRBD1. The ends lost 4 bases at V and 4 bases at J; junction bases unmatched: 9. This CDR3 spans 15 amino acids. Germline V gene lookup returns CDR1 SGHTA and CDR2 FQGNSA. CDR3 sequence reads: CASSSPTGEAYGYTF. In DNA, the CDR3 is TGTGCCAGCAGCTCACCCACAGGGGAGGCCTATGGCTACACCTTC.

V is TRBV27 and J is TRBJ1-6; 8 bases match TRBD1. Germline CDR1 reads MNHEY; CDR2 reads SMNVEV (reference sequence). The CDR3 sequence is 16 residues long. Trimming cost V 5 bases and J 8 bases; bases outside gene matches: 11. The DNA of the CDR3 is TGTGCCAGCAGTCTCTCTAACAGGGGGGCGGATTCACCCCTCCACTTT. Protein sequence: CASSLSNRGADSPLHF.

The rearrangement joins TRBV12-3 or TRBV12-4 to TRBJ1-1; D is unclear. Trimming took off 1 base at V and 1 base at J, with 4 bases between the two ends. The CDR3 spans 13 residues. CDR3 coding DNA: TGTGCCAGCAGTTTAGGAGGGAACACTGAAGCTTTCTTT. Translation: CASSLGGNTEAFF.

The V gene is TRBV12-5, the J gene TRBJ1-3; 11 positions agree with TRBD1. The CDR3 totals 18 residues. J was trimmed by 1 base and V by 1 base; bases with no gene match: 6. Germline V gives CDR1 LGHNT, CDR2 FRNRAP. The CDR3 coding sequence is TGTGCTAGTGGTTTGGCCCGGACAGGGGGCTTATCTGGAAACACCATATATTTT. Its protein product is CASGLARTGGLSGNTIYF.

The gene calls are TRBV6-6 and TRBJ1-3; D not certain. The germline V gene encodes CDR1 MNHNY and CDR2 SVGAGI (reference sequence). The V end lost 7 bases, the J end lost 4 bases, and 5 bases lay between the germline ends. The CDR3 totals 11 residues. The CDR3 nucleotides read TGTGCCAGCACCCCAGGAAACACCATATATTTT. It is translated as CASTPGNTIYF.

The chain employs TRBV7-2 and TRBJ1-2, with D unclear. CDR3 length equals 16 residues. Trimming took 5 bases from V and 6 from J, leaving 22 bases between them. From germline, CDR1 is SGHTA and CDR2 FQGNSA. CDR3 nucleotides: TGTGCCAGCAGCCCCCAGCGCGCGGAGCCCCTCCATGGCTACACCTTC. Translating it yields CASSPQRAEPLHGYTF.

The sample holds one count of this clone. V and J are TRBV15 and TRBJ1-4; D not certain. The CDR3 is 15 amino acids. Germline loops: CDR1 LNHNV, CDR2 YYDKDF (reference sequence). V lost 1 base and J lost 0, with 6 bases in between. CDR3 sequence (DNA): TGTGCCACCAGCAGAGCGAGGACAACTAATGAAAAACTGTTTTTT. Translation: CATSRARTTNEKLFF.

The chain recombines TRBV5-6 with TRBJ2-5, with D unclear. From germline, CDR1 is SGHDT and CDR2 YYEEEE. With 4 bases removed from V and 4 bases from J, the gap between germline ends came to 14 bases. The CDR3 runs 14 residues. CDR3 in amino acids: CASSAALARETQYF. DNA for the CDR3: TGTGCCAGCAGCGCGGCCTTAGCAAGAGAGACCCAGTACTTC. The whole variable domain, filled in from reference TRBV5-6 and TRBJ2-5, reads DAGVTQSPTHLIKTRGQQVTLRCSPKSGHDTVSWYQQALGQGPQFIFQYYEEEERQRGNFPDRFSGHQFPNYSSELNVNALLLGDSALYLCASSAALARETQYFGPGTRLLVL.

This clone appeared a few times. The J gene is TRBJ2-3, the V gene TRBV4-2; 8 nucleotides match TRBD2. Germline V gene lookup returns CDR1 LGHNA and CDR2 YNFKEQ. The CDR3 covers 16 residues. With 1 base clipped from V and 4 bases from J, the junction kept 7 bases outside the gene matches. Written as DNA, the CDR3 is TGTGCCAGCAGCCAAGGAAGCGGGAGAGGTTCAGATACGCAGTATTTT. This translates into CASSQGSGRGSDTQYF.

V and J are TRBV7-9 and TRBJ2-7; possible D gene TRBD1, 6 bases. Looked up from germline, CDR1 is SEHNR and CDR2 is FQNEAQ (reference sequence). The germline V and J ends were trimmed by 1 base and 5 bases, with 18 bases remaining between them. The CDR3 extends over 16 amino acids. CDR3 amino acids: CASSLVGTMLLDEQYF. The CDR3, as DNA: TGTGCCAGCAGCTTAGTCGGGACAATGCTGTTGGACGAGCAGTACTTC.

This chain uses TRBV28 with TRBJ2-7, with D hard to call. The ends were cut back, 6 bases at V and 1 base at J, with 4 bases in the middle. CDR1 is MDHEN and CDR2 is SYDVKM in the germline V gene. The CDR3 contains 11 residues. The CDR3 region has the DNA TGTGCCAGCAGCTCGTCCTACGAGCAGTACTTC. Translation gives CASSSSYEQYF.

This chain uses TRBV6-5 with TRBJ1-2; D is possibly TRBD1 (5 bases). CDR1 is MNHEY, CDR2 SVGAGI, per germline. V shed 3 bases and J shed 2 bases, with 10 bases lying between them. The CDR3 loop spans 14 amino acids. The DNA of the CDR3 is TGTGCCAGCAGTTATGGGGCGTCAAACTATGGCTACACCTTC. Amino acids: CASSYGASNYGYTF.

This clone was seen a handful of times. This sequence joins TRBV2 and TRBJ1-5; TRBD1 agrees at 7 bases. The CDR3 has 15 amino acids. Germline V lookup: CDR1 SNHLY, CDR2 FYNNEI. Trimming cost V 7 bases and J 3 bases; bases outside gene matches: 9. The CDR3 reads CASIGGDSHNQPQHF. The CDR3 coding sequence is TGTGCCAGCATCGGAGGGGACAGCCACAATCAGCCCCAGCATTTT.

This chain connects TRBV2 to TRBJ2-3; 14 bases fit TRBD2. CDR3 length equals 16 residues. Looked up from germline, CDR1 is SNHLY and CDR2 is FYNNEI. The V gene end was trimmed by 6 bases and the J gene end by 4 bases; junction bases not matched to a gene: 6. The CDR3 region has the DNA TGTGCCAGCAGACAGACTAGCGGGAGGGGGCCAGATACGCAGTATTTT. This codes for CASRQTSGRGPDTQYF.

The chain has TRBV2 and TRBJ2-5; D is perhaps TRBD1 (6 bases). CDR3 length: 13 residues. The germline V gene has CDR1 SNHLY and CDR2 FYNNEI. The V end lost 6 bases, the J end lost 5 bases, and 13 bases lay between the germline ends. CDR3: CASSETGRETQYF. The DNA of the CDR3 is TGTGCCAGCAGCGAAACAGGGCGGGAGACCCAGTACTTC.

This clone was seen once. V and J are TRBV19 and TRBJ1-4; D perhaps matches TRBD1 (6 bases). Trimming took 9 bases from V and 1 from J, leaving 12 bases between them. The CDR3 sequence is 14 residues long. Germline assignment: CDR1 LNHDA and CDR2 SQIVND (reference sequence). The CDR3 is CASQNRETNEKLFF. The CDR3 DNA is TGTGCCAGCCAAAACAGGGAAACTAATGAAAAACTGTTTTTT.

The chain carries TRBV5-1 and TRBJ1-5; 7 bases align to TRBD1. The germline gives CDR1 SGHRS, CDR2 YFSETQ. Trimming cost V 4 bases and J 0 bases; bases outside gene matches: 10. The CDR3 is 17 amino acids. The CDR3 coding sequence is TGCGCCAGCAGCCCAGGACTGGGACAGCGTAGCAATCAGCCCCAGCATTTT. Residues: CASSPGLGQRSNQPQHF.

This clone was picked up a small number of times. The J gene is TRBJ1-3, the V gene TRBV2; no firm D call. CDR3 length: 11 amino acids. V was pared by 6 bases and J by 4 bases, with 4 bases between. Germline-derived CDR1 and CDR2 are SNHLY and FYNNEI. The DNA for the CDR3 is TGTGCCAGCAGGGAGGGAAACACCATATATTTT. This encodes CASREGNTIYF.

This sequence joins TRBV11-3 and TRBJ2-7; tentative D call: TRBD1 (5 bases). Germline CDR1 reads SGHNT; CDR2 reads YENEEA. Trimming took off 0 bases at V and 5 bases at J, with 8 bases between the two ends. The length of the CDR3 is 13 residues. For the CDR3, the DNA is TGTGCCAGCAGCTTAGAAGAGACAGACGAGCAGTACTTC. Translation gives CASSLEETDEQYF.